Included here is one TCR beta chain sequence, with context. Germline CDR1 reads MNHNS; CDR2 reads SASEGT. CDR3 length: 15 residues. The V gene lost 1 base and the J gene lost 4 bases, with 12 bases spanning the gap. Researchers ran the PCR with 60 Vbeta and 13 Jbeta primers. Generated by immunoSEQ multiplex PCR, the TCRdb table keeps only in-frame clones and is missing some. The repertoire shows about 59,000 clones; the top ten hold 5.3%. These data belong to a study of cytomegalovirus exposure and HLA in healthy donors. The rearrangement links TRBV6-1 to TRBJ2-3; D perhaps matches TRBD2 (7 bases). This receptor was taken from a man aged 25-45 years in good health and CMV-seropositive. Sequenced: PBMCs. CDR3 nucleotide sequence: TGTGCCAGCAGTGAAGAGGGAGGGGGGGCAGATACGCAGTATTTT. This translates into CASSEEGGGADTQYF.